These 12 T cell receptor beta chains share one sample of origin, sequenced in a study of T cell responses to AZD1222 COVID-19 vaccine. Generated by immunoSEQ multiplex PCR, the TCRdb table keeps only in-frame clones and is missing some. The repertoire holds around 200,000 clones, with 90% to 95% as singletons. Specimen: peripheral blood, collected 28 days after the second AZD1222 dose. All receptors derive from an adult who received the AZD1222 COVID-19 vaccine.

This chain connects TRBV7-9 to TRBJ1-2; possibly TRBD1 for D (5 bases). The V gene lost 6 bases and the J gene lost 4 bases, with 21 bases spanning the gap. The germline V gene has CDR1 SEHNR and CDR2 FQNEAQ (reference sequence). This CDR3 is 16 amino acids long. This chain's CDR3 is CASSPLGGGRVYGYTF. In nucleotides, the CDR3 is TGTGCCAGCAGTCCGCTGGGGGGTGGAAGAGTCTATGGCTACACCTTC.

The V and J genes are TRBV2 and TRBJ1-4, with D possibly TRBD1 on 6 matching bases. This CDR3 is built from 15 residues. V lost 6 bases to trimming and J lost 3 bases, with 14 bases between them. Germline CDR1 reads SNHLY; CDR2 reads FYNNEI. The CDR3 DNA is TGTGCCAGCAGCTTACAGGGTTCGGCTAATGAAAAACTGTTTTTT. It encodes CASSLQGSANEKLFF.

The chain couples TRBV10-3 to TRBJ1-1, with a weak D call TRBD1 (5 bases). This CDR3 has 13 residues. V lost 10 bases to trimming and J lost 5 bases, with 17 bases between them. Per germline, CDR1 ENHRY and CDR2 SYGVKD. Here the CDR3 reads CAKSQAAETEAFF. The CDR3, as DNA: TGTGCCAAGTCACAGGCGGCGGAGACTGAAGCTTTCTTT.

The chain has TRBV14 and TRBJ1-1, with D perhaps matching TRBD1 (5 bases). The CDR3 length is 12 residues. Germline V gene data show CDR1 as SGHDN and CDR2 as FVKESK. Trimming took off 8 bases at V and 3 bases at J, with 10 bases between the two ends. The CDR3 spells CASRGGDTEAFF. CDR3 nucleotide sequence: TGTGCCAGCCGGGGGGGGGACACTGAAGCTTTCTTT. Together with reference TRBV14 and TRBJ1-1, the CDR3 gives the full variable domain: EAGVTQFPSHSVIEKGQTVTLRCDPISGHDNLYWYRRVMGKEIKFLLHFVKESKQDESGMPNNRFLAERTGGTYSTLKVQPAELEDSGVYFCASRGGDTEAFFGQGTRLTVV.

The DNA for the CDR3 is TGTGCCAGCAGCTTAGTCTCCAGGGGGCGCAACGCTGAGCAGTTCTTC. It codes for CASSLVSRGRNAEQFF. J is TRBJ2-1 and V is TRBV7-2; 8 bases line up with TRBD1. The V and J ends lost 1 base and 9 bases, in that order; junction bases with no gene match: 11. CDR1 and CDR2 from the germline V gene are SGHTA and FQGNSA. This CDR3 spans 16 amino acids.

This clone was recorded once. The genes are TRBV7-8 and TRBJ2-3, with D possibly matching TRBD2 (5 bases). The germline V gene encodes CDR1 SGHVS and CDR2 FQNEAQ. The CDR3 consists of 19 residues. V lost 5 bases, J lost 0 bases, and 24 bases lay in between. The CDR3 DNA reads as TGTGCCAGCAGCCCAAGACGGGGTTTCTCGTTATCTAGCACAGATACGCAGTATTTT. It codes for CASSPRRGFSLSSTDTQYF.

This rearrangement joins TRBV3-1 (or the pseudogene TRBV3-2) to TRBJ2-2; D is undetermined. Trimming took off 5 bases at V and 0 bases at J, with 4 bases between the two ends. This CDR3 contains 13 residues. CDR1 and CDR2 (germline): LGHDT, YNNKEL (reference sequence). The CDR3 reads CASSEPNTGELFF. CDR3 DNA: TGTGCCAGCAGCGAGCCGAACACCGGGGAGCTGTTTTTT.

The chain has TRBV27 and TRBJ1-1; 8 positions agree with TRBD1. There are 17 residues in the CDR3. Germline values: CDR1 MNHEY, CDR2 SMNVEV (reference sequence). J lost 2 bases, V lost 4 bases, and 12 bases had no gene match. In DNA, the CDR3 is TGTGCCAGCAGTTCATTCGGTTCCGGGACAGGTAACACTGAAGCTTTCTTT. Amino acids: CASSSFGSGTGNTEAFF.

The rearrangement joins TRBV19 to TRBJ1-1; D possibly corresponds to TRBD1 (6 bases). Trimming left V 9 bases short and J 2 bases short, with 10 bases between. The CDR3 spans 12 residues. Germline V gives CDR1 LNHDA, CDR2 SQIVND (reference sequence). The DNA of the CDR3 is TGTGCCAGCGACAGGTCTAACACTGAAGCTTTCTTT. This sequence encodes CASDRSNTEAFF.

This clone was seen a single time. The V gene is TRBV5-6, the J gene TRBJ2-5; TRBD2 is a possible D gene (6 bases). Germline CDR1 SGHDT, CDR2 YYEEEE. The CDR3 spans 14 residues. V lost 1 base and J lost 2, with 9 bases in between. As DNA, the CDR3 is TGTGCCAGCAGCTTGTATGGGGGGCAAGAGACCCAGTACTTC. Its protein product is CASSLYGGQETQYF.

J is TRBJ1-3 and V is TRBV3-1 (or the pseudogene TRBV3-2); no firm D call. CDR1 is LGHDT and CDR2 is YNNKEL in the germline V gene (reference sequence). The CDR3 sequence is 16 residues long. With 2 bases removed from V and 0 bases from J, the gap between germline ends came to 11 bases. Here the CDR3 reads CASSQWAGYSGNTIYF. DNA for the CDR3: TGTGCCAGCAGCCAATGGGCCGGTTACTCTGGAAACACCATATATTTT.

CDR3 sequence: CATSDLGARIDEQFF. Here the CDR3 DNA reads TGTGCCACCAGTGACCTTGGGGCCCGGATCGATGAGCAGTTCTTC. The V gene is TRBV24-1, the J gene TRBJ2-1; tentatively, D is TRBD1 (5 bases). The germline CDR1 and CDR2 sequences are KGHDR and SFDVKD. The length of the CDR3 is 15 residues. The V gene lost 4 bases and the J gene lost 8 bases, with 17 bases spanning the gap.